This T cell receptor (beta chain) was profiled in a study of molecular identifiers for immune sequencing clone quantification (dated by TCRdb to about 2018). At the level of the whole study: For a replicate experiment, the RNA from either about 20,000 or 100,000 naive CD8 T cells was divided into five aliquots, and four of those aliquots went on to sequencing. The study was a methods study using CD8 T cells to benchmark molecular-identifier clustering-based TCR repertoire sequencing (MIDCIRS) and TCR RNA copy counting. Study-level results and caveats: Highly expanded clone sizes could be underestimated because identical TCR molecules may share a barcode. Even against a background of around 950,000 naive CD8 T cells, spiked-in Jurkat TCR RNA amounting to a single cell's worth was reported to be detectable. Clones above 20 RNA copies held over 98% of molecules in CMV-specific effector cells but under 1% in naive cells. The naive libraries included spiked-in Jurkat TCR RNA (around 10 copies' worth), and this RNA is not part of the donor repertoire. When barcode sub-clustering was left out, chimeric consensus sequences inflated TCR diversity, with chimeras reaching as high as 47%. About 3 recovered TCR RNA copies per cell were obtained by modeling, versus approximately 10 by digital PCR, implying a capture efficiency of 25% to 30%.

Remarks on this clonotype: No antigen is known for it. The CDR3 does not close with the conserved phenylalanine or tryptophan, likely indicating a read error.

Preparation of the library involved PCR. Sequenced on an Illumina HiSeq 4000. Bulk TCR libraries were generated as previously described, with the TCR primers listed in Table S5 used. The Qiagen AllPrep DNA/RNA kit was used to purify total RNA. Before analysis, reads from multiple sequencing runs of one library were combined. In the original analysis: Reads were retained only if the reads had an exact TCR constant sequence, and the retained reads were trimmed to 150 nt and grouped according to their 12-nt molecular barcodes. Reads within each barcode group were sub-clustered using a 15% Levenshtein threshold, and quality-weighted consensus sequences were constructed for each RNA molecule. Non-functional sequences were discarded, and so were lower-count sequences lying one edit away from another sequence. On the basis of fitting two negative binomial distributions, barcode sub-clusters with fewer than 20% of the maximum read count were discarded. TCRdb reprocessing: public reads trimmed at Q25 with fastp, clones called with MiXCR, in-frame beta chains kept. Entries are consolidated by CDR3 protein sequence, retaining the most common genes and DNA. These V and J calls originate from TCRdb's pipeline instead of the authors' own analysis. Within this sample are about 640,000 distinct CDR3 sequences, with 15% to 20% of them counted one time only. 0.75% to 0.95% of the sample goes to the ten largest clones.

Naive CD8 T cell libraries were made from around 20,000 to 1,000,000 sorted cells using 10%, 30% or 50% of purified RNA. Naive CD8 T cells were FACS-sorted as CD8+CD4-CCR7+CD45RA+ on a BD FACSAria II into RLT Plus buffer. Detection sensitivity was tested by spiking Jurkat RNA equal to some 10 TCR copies' worth into samples containing about 20,000-1,100,000 naive CD8 T cells. Enrichment of CD8 T cells was performed with RosetteSep CD8+ T Cell Enrichment Cocktail and Ficoll-Paque, after which ACK red cell lysis was carried out. Ends trimmed: V by 2 bases, J by 8 bases; bases unmatched to a gene: 8. The CDR3 is 15 residues long, ends included. The only DNA kept is the CDR3, 45 bases in frame from the first base.

The TCR comes from a human donor in good health. Some libraries in this study had Jurkat cell RNA spiked in. The sample was naive CD8+ T cells from blood, with Jurkat cell RNA spiked in. The meaning of the sample's cell subset or site label: FACS-sorted CD8+CD4-CCR7+CD45RA+ naive T cells. The sequence is built from TRBV12-3 or TRBV12-4 and TRBJ2-1; 8 bases in between match TRBD2. The base sequence is TGTGCCAGCAGTTTACTAGCGGGCCCAGGCTATGAGCAGTTCGTC. Its product reads: CASSLLAGPGYEQFV.